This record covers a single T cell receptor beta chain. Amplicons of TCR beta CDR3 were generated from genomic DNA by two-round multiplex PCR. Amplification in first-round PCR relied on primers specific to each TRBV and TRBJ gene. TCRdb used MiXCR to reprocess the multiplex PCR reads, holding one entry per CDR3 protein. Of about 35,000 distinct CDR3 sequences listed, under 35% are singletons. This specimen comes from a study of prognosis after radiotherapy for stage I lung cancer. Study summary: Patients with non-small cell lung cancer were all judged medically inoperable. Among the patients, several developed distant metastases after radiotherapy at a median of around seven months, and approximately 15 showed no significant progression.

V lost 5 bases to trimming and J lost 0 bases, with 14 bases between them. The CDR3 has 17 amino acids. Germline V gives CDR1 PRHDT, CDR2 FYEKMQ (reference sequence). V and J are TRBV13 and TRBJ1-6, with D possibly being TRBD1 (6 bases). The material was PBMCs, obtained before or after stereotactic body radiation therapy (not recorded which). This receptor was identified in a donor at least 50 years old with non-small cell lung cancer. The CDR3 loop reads CASSPSGGDSYNSPLHF. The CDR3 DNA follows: TGTGCCAGCAGCCCCTCGGGGGGCGACTCCTATAATTCACCCCTCCACTTT.